The entry below gives a single TCR beta chain sequence along with its context. The CDR3 sequence is 15 residues long. Germline CDR1 and CDR2: SNHLY and FYNNEI. V shed 8 bases, J shed 2 bases, and the junction held 6 bases outside the gene matches. TCRdb recomputed calls from the 5' RACE reads with MiXCR, one row per CDR3 protein. The sample has about 47,000 distinct CDR3 sequences, more than 25% seen once. This chain joins TRBV2 and TRBJ2-7; 13 bases fit TRBD2. The material sequenced was naive CD4+ T cells sorted from blood. As for subset: naive CD4+ T cells, CD4+CD45RA+CD25-. The receptor's source is a female donor with breast cancer. CDR3 region: CASGGLAGNPYEQYF. CDR3 in DNA: TGTGCCAGCGGGGGACTAGCGGGGAACCCCTACGAGCAGTACTTC.